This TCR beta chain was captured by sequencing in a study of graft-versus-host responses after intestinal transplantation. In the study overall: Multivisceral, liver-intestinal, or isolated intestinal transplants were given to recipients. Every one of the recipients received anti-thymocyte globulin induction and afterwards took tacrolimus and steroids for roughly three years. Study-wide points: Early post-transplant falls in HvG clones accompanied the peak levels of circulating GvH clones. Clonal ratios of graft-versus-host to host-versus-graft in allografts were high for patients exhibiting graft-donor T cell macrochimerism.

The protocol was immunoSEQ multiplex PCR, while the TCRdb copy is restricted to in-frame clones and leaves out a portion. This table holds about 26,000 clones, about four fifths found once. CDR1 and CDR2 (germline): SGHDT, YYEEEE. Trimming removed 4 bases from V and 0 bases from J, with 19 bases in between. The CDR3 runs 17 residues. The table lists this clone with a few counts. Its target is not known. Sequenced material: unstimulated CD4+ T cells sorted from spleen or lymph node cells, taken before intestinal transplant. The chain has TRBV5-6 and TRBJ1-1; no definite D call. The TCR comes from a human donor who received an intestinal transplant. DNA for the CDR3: TGTGCCAGCAGCCGCAGACACCCCCTCTATATGAACACTGAAGCTTTCTTT. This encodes CASSRRHPLYMNTEAFF.